What follows describes a single TCR beta chain. This clonotype has at least ten counts. It lacks a known antigen. The junction departs from germline at one end; a sequencing error may be responsible. TCR beta CDR3 regions were amplified from RNA transcripts for repertoire sequencing. The first round was an RT-PCR using HTBI primers with the Qiagen OneStep RT-PCR kit, and this first round was followed by a second-round multiplex PCR, then size selection and purification. Libraries were sequenced on an Illumina HiSeq2000 using paired-end 100 bp reads. In the source study's methods: SOAPnuke was used to process the reads, throwing out any read that had adapters, had uncalled bases, had a mean Phred below 15, or lacked an exact constant-primer or identifier match. COPE v1.2.5 was used to merge high-quality paired reads. Unique nucleotide sequences were defined as clonotypes and aligned to IMGT TRB V, D and J references using MiTCR v1.1. The analysis was limited to V-J combinations with a frequency above 0.0001, which together covered approximately 99% of repertoires. For each V-J combination, a TCR clonal expansion and chaos score was defined as F50 clonal expansion divided by the chaos observed in the TCRdist matrix. Welch's t-statistics and random forest were used to reduce features to 13 V-J combinations, which were fed into a naive Bayes classifier. Thyroid-blood repertoire similarity was quantified with the Morisita-Horn index. TCRdb reprocessing: public reads trimmed at Q25 with fastp, clones called with MiXCR, in-frame beta chains kept. Rows are combined by CDR3 protein, so each entry shows the most common genes and DNA. TCRdb, not the authors, supplied the V and J calls. In this sample the table shows roughly 500,000 distinct CDR3 sequences, 14% of which occur a single time. The biggest ten clones account for 9.8% of the sample.

This sample was included in a study of Graves' ophthalmopathy and Graves' hyperthyroidism (dated by TCRdb to the late 2010s). Background for the entire study: Peripheral blood was collected at initial diagnosis, prior to any treatment. For independent validation, a separate cohort was made up of about 18 hyperthyroidism patients plus 17 patients who later progressed from hyperthyroidism to ophthalmopathy. Following sampling, methimazole starting at 30 mg daily was administered to hyperthyroidism patients, and high-dose intravenous methylprednisolone was administered to ophthalmopathy patients. To explore V-J signatures that separate ophthalmopathy from hyperthyroidism, a discovery set of about 96 patients was enrolled, consisting of 40 to 45 with ophthalmopathy and approximately 60 with stable hyperthyroidism. In more than 5 hyperthyroidism patients, the T-cell repertoire of thyroid tissue was compared with the T-cell repertoire of blood. The 90 to 100 discovery patients were randomly split 7:3 into training and test sets. TCR beta repertoire signatures were used to distinguish Graves' ophthalmopathy from Graves' hyperthyroidism and to predict progression to ophthalmopathy. In total, 120 to 150 blood samples were TCR-sequenced: 40 to 45 ophthalmopathy, approximately 80 hyperthyroidism and some 17 hyperthyroidism-to-ophthalmopathy patients. General study outcomes and caveats: Sample size was not predetermined statistically, and investigators were not blinded to group allocation. Among expanded thyroid clonotypes with frequency above 0.001, most also showed up in blood, which suggests that blood repertoires may reflect the thyroid immune response. In cross-validation, the 13-signature model distinguished ophthalmopathy from stable hyperthyroidism with around 90% sensitivity and about 81% specificity, while in the test set the corresponding values were about 80% and 75%. In validation, the model predicted ophthalmopathy progression with more than 70% sensitivity and roughly 72% specificity; approximately 12 predicted patients were CT-confirmed with GO in a median of approximately six months.

Ophthalmopathy patients were characterized by moderately to severely active disease, a Clinical Activity Score of at least 3, a NOSPECS grade of at least 4, and a disease duration under 3 months. Patients with other autoimmune diseases, uncontrolled infections, pregnancy or lactation were excluded from the study. Diagnosis relied on clinical symptoms, serum thyroxine, TRAb, thyroid ultrasound and orbital computed tomography. Using Ficoll-Paque density gradient centrifugation, PBMCs were isolated from over 8.5 ml of fresh peripheral blood. Total RNA was extracted using Trizol reagent, and RNA quality was checked on an Agilent 2100 Bioanalyzer. Sequencing was carried out using blood. This TCR was recovered from a woman in her thirties with Graves' ophthalmopathy. Donor details come from another sample of the same person, matched by shared clones.

The DNA reads TGTGCCTGTAGTGGGGATTTTGAAGCTTTCTTT. Its translation is CACSGDFEAFF. This sequence uses TRBV30 and TRBJ1-1; the D gene identity is not certain. Its CDR3 holds 11 amino acids, cysteine through phenylalanine. Only the CDR3 DNA is retained, 33 bases long and in frame from the first base. CDR1 and CDR2 were assigned from the germline V gene (reference sequence) as GTSNPN and SVGIG.